This TCR beta chain was profiled in a study of response to subunit inactivated influenza vaccine. As for this clonotype: What it binds is not known. Sequence at one end of the junction differs from germline and may be a read error.

Study outcomes and limitations: Researchers suggested that each seasonal influenza vaccination recruits few new T cells.

In TCRdb, the RT-PCR reads were re-called with MiXCR into one record per CDR3 protein. The sample lists roughly 630,000 distinct CDR3 sequences; less than 15% were seen once. Germline V CDR1 and CDR2: MNHEY, SMNVEV (reference sequence). The CDR3 is made up of 15 amino acids. The specimen was PBMCs from blood, collected 14 to 15 days before vaccination. The J gene is TRBJ2-7, the V gene TRBV27; D not resolved. The sequence derives from a middle-aged man who received an inactivated influenza vaccine. CDR3 coding DNA: TGTGCCATCAGTGCTATCCCCCCCGGAGCCTACGAGCAGTACTTC. Translated, it gives CAISAIPPGAYEQYF.